A selection of T cell receptor beta chains follows, all from one sample in a study of identical twins. TCRdb reanalysed the 5' RACE reads using MiXCR and keeps one entry per CDR3 protein. This sample has under 300,000 distinct CDR3 sequences; roughly 13% occur once, and the top ten carry 4% to 5%. A further study also used this sample, focusing on yellow fever vaccine responses in identical twins.

Material for sequencing was memory (CD45RO+) T cells sorted from blood. All receptors come from a woman between 18 and 29 years old in good health. Each CDR3 is given with its conserved first and last residue. A D gene is named only where the DNA matches it firmly. Size values are once, few and many counts, or a class for expanded clones, and some rows have none.

D gene | clone size | J gene | V gene | CDR3 protein | CDR3 DNA
NA | many | TRBJ1-2 | TRBV7-2 | CASSLASQLNYGYTF | TGTGCCAGCAGCTTAGCGAGTCAGCTCAACTATGGCTACACCTTC
NA | NA | TRBJ2-7 | TRBV11-2 | CASSPDWGQYF | TGTGCCAGCAGCCCTGACTGGGGGCAGTACTTC
NA | NA | TRBJ2-3 | TRBV6-2/TRBV6-3 | CASRSSGGTDTQYF | TGTGCCAGCCGCTCGTCCGGCGGCACAGATACGCAGTATTTT
NA | few | TRBJ1-2 | TRBV30 | CAWSVRGRHGYTF | TGTGCCTGGAGTGTTCGGGGTCGTCATGGCTACACCTTC
TRBD2 | few | TRBJ2-4 | TRBV6-2/TRBV6-3 | CASGLAGAKNIQYF | TGTGCCAGCGGACTAGCGGGGGCCAAAAACATTCAGTACTTC
NA | NA | TRBJ2-5 | TRBV10-3 | CAISESGVVRETQYF | TGTGCCATCAGTGAGTCAGGGGTCGTCCGCGAGACCCAGTACTTC
NA | few | TRBJ2-1 | TRBV11-2 | CASSVGAYGYNEQFF | TGTGCCAGCAGCGTCGGAGCATATGGATACAATGAGCAGTTCTTC
TRBD1 | NA | TRBJ1-1 | TRBV20-1 | CSASKTTGGSTEAFF | TGCAGTGCTAGTAAAACGACAGGGGGAAGCACTGAAGCTTTCTTT
NA | NA | TRBJ2-3 | TRBV25-1 | CASSFVDTQYF | TGTGCCAGCAGTTTTGTGGATACGCAGTATTTT
NA | NA | TRBJ2-1 | TRBV3-1 | CASSPQRLGGGPGQFF | TGTGCCAGCAGCCCCCAAAGACTAGGGGGGGGGCCGGGGCAGTTCTTC
TRBD1 | NA | TRBJ1-4 | TRBV7-9 | CASSLGSGQGYEKLFF | TGTGCCAGCAGCCTGGGGTCGGGACAGGGGTATGAAAAACTGTTTTTT
NA | many | TRBJ2-7 | TRBV5-6 | CASSLDRGPEQYF | TGTGCCAGCAGCTTGGATCGGGGCCCCGAGCAGTACTTC
TRBD1 | few | TRBJ2-1 | TRBV20-1 | CSARATAFGQGNEQFF | TGCAGTGCTAGAGCCACCGCGTTCGGACAGGGGAATGAGCAGTTCTTC
TRBD2 | few | TRBJ2-2 | TRBV7-6 | CASTSYLGLASTGELFF | TGTGCCAGCACCTCTTACTTGGGACTAGCATCCACCGGGGAGCTGTTTTTT
NA | NA | TRBJ2-5 | TRBV12-3/TRBV12-4 | CASRGLPQETQYF | TGTGCCAGCAGGGGACTTCCCCAAGAGACCCAGTACTTC
TRBD1 | NA | TRBJ1-5 | TRBV12-3/TRBV12-4 | CASSQTDRGRNQPQHF | TGTGCCAGCAGTCAAACCGACAGGGGACGCAATCAGCCCCAGCATTTT
TRBD2 | NA | TRBJ2-7 | TRBV20-1 | CSARMLAGEAYEQYF | TGCAGTGCTAGGATGCTAGCGGGAGAGGCCTACGAGCAGTACTTC
NA | many | TRBJ2-5 | TRBV7-2 | CASSSARQETQYF | TGTGCCAGCAGCTCAGCACGTCAAGAGACCCAGTACTTC
NA | NA | TRBJ2-2 | TRBV5-1 | CASSLRQGVSGELFF | TGCGCCAGCAGCTTGAGGCAGGGAGTCTCCGGGGAGCTGTTTTTT
TRBD1 | NA | TRBJ2-6 | TRBV3-1 | CASSKSDRSSSGANVLTF | TGTGCCAGCAGTAAATCGGACAGGTCCAGCTCTGGGGCCAACGTCCTGACTTTC
TRBD2 | few | TRBJ2-7 | TRBV20-1 | CSASVGGGSYEQYF | TGCAGTGCTAGTGTGGGCGGGGGATCCTACGAGCAGTACTTC
TRBD2 | few | TRBJ2-5 | TRBV5-1 | CASSLGETSGGFGGQETQYF | TGCGCCAGCAGCTTGGGGGAGACTAGCGGGGGGTTCGGCGGACAAGAGACCCAGTACTTC
NA | NA | TRBJ2-7 | TRBV20-1 | CSARPPTGTYEQYF | TGCAGTGCTAGGCCCCCCACGGGGACCTACGAGCAGTACTTC
TRBD1 | NA | TRBJ2-3 | TRBV5-1 | CASSFKTGADTDTQYF | TGCGCCAGCAGCTTCAAGACAGGGGCGGACACAGATACGCAGTATTTT
NA | NA | TRBJ2-7 | TRBV6-2/TRBV6-3 | CASSYSPEWMGEQYF | TGTGCCAGCAGTTACTCCCCAGAATGGATGGGGGAGCAGTACTTC
TRBD1 | few | TRBJ2-2 | TRBV19 | CASIGGAGGNTGELFF | TGTGCCAGTATCGGGGGTGCAGGGGGCAACACCGGGGAGCTGTTTTTT
TRBD1 | NA | TRBJ2-5 | TRBV7-2 | CASSLGTGRIQYF | TGTGCCAGCAGCCTCGGGACAGGGCGGATCCAGTACTTC
NA | NA | TRBJ2-1 | TRBV12-5 | CASGLYNEQFF | TGTGCTAGTGGTTTATACAATGAGCAGTTCTTC
TRBD2 | NA | TRBJ2-3 | TRBV7-9 | CASGLSGSKYPSDTQYF | TGTGCCAGCGGACTTAGCGGGAGTAAATATCCGTCAGATACGCAGTATTTT
NA | few | TRBJ2-4 | TRBV7-8 | CASSLRPAGAGAFTKNIQYF | TGTGCCAGCAGCCTTAGGCCCGCAGGGGCGGGGGCCTTTACCAAAAACATTCAGTACTTC
NA | few | TRBJ1-6 | TRBV4-2 | CASSQDAGYNSPLHF | TGTGCCAGCAGCCAAGATGCAGGGTATAATTCACCCCTCCACTTT
NA | many | TRBJ2-3 | TRBV20-1 | CSGAIGDTQYF | TGCAGTGGCGCTATTGGGGATACGCAGTATTTT
NA | many | TRBJ2-5 | TRBV20-1 | CSARESKETQYF | TGCAGTGCTAGAGAATCCAAAGAGACCCAGTACTTC
NA | NA | TRBJ2-7 | TRBV3-1 | CASSQGPAKNYEQYF | TGTGCCAGCAGCCAAGGCCCAGCCAAAAACTACGAGCAGTACTTC
TRBD2 | NA | TRBJ2-3 | TRBV3-1 | CASSQVTSGKTDTQYF | TGTGCCAGCAGCCAAGTAACTAGCGGGAAGACAGATACGCAGTATTTT
NA | few | TRBJ2-2 | TRBV12-3/TRBV12-4 | CASSLFIRNTGELFF | TGTGCCAGCAGTTTATTCATCAGGAACACCGGGGAGCTGTTTTTT
NA | few | TRBJ2-7 | TRBV7-2 | CASSSTMGEQYF | TGTGCCAGCAGCTCCACCATGGGGGAGCAGTACTTC
NA | NA | TRBJ2-2 | TRBV7-3 | CASSLLGHSNTGELFF | TGTGCCAGCAGCTTATTAGGACATTCGAACACCGGGGAGCTGTTTTTT
NA | few | TRBJ2-3 | TRBV5-6 | CASSRYSTVMGTDTQYF | TGTGCCAGCAGCCGATATAGCACAGTTATGGGCACAGATACGCAGTATTTT
TRBD2 | few | TRBJ2-1 | TRBV20-1 | CSASKASGTSYNEQFF | TGCAGTGCTAGCAAGGCTAGCGGGACCTCCTACAATGAGCAGTTCTTC
TRBD2 | NA | TRBJ2-1 | TRBV7-2 | CASSLASGGRLNEQFF | TGTGCCAGCAGCTTGGCAAGCGGGGGGAGACTCAATGAGCAGTTCTTC
TRBD2 | NA | TRBJ2-1 | TRBV19 | CASSIPAGDYNEQFF | TGTGCCAGTAGTATTCCAGCGGGGGACTACAATGAGCAGTTCTTC
NA | few | TRBJ1-5 | TRBV29-1 | CGVSKGSNQPQHF | TGCGGCGTTTCCAAGGGAAGCAATCAGCCCCAGCATTTT